This T cell receptor beta chain came from a study of blood T cells in healthy people across ages. Broader study findings: Higher diversity and more naive CD4+ cells were features of long-lived donors, compared to aged donors.

This clonotype was observed a single time. The antigen remains unidentified. Germline lookup yields CDR1 SGHDT and CDR2 YYEEEE. Trimming removed 2 bases at V and 3 bases at J, with 18 bases between. The CDR3 runs to 17 residues. A second about 6 to 11 cycle PCR used barcoded and J-beta primers. Via MiXCR, TCRdb re-called the 5' RACE reads, giving one row per CDR3 protein. The sample holds about 2 million distinct CDR3 sequences, about 50% seen once. Sample: blood. This sequence was found in a middle-aged woman in good health. This sequence joins TRBV5-6 and TRBJ1-5; maybe TRBD1 (6 bases). The CDR3 nucleotides are TGTGCCAGCAGCTTCGGAGAGAGGGACATTCACAATCAGCCCCAGCATTTT. Encoded protein: CASSFGERDIHNQPQHF.